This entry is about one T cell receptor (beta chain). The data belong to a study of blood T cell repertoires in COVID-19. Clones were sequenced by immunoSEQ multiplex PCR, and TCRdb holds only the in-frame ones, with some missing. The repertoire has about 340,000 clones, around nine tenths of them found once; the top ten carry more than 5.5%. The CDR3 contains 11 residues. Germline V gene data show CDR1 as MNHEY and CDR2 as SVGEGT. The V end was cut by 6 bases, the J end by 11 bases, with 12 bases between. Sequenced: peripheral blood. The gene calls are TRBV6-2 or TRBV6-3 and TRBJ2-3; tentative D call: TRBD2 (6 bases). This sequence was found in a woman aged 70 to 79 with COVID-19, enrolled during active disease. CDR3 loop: CASSSTGEQYF. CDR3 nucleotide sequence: TGTGCCAGCAGCTCGACGGGGGAGCAGTATTTT.